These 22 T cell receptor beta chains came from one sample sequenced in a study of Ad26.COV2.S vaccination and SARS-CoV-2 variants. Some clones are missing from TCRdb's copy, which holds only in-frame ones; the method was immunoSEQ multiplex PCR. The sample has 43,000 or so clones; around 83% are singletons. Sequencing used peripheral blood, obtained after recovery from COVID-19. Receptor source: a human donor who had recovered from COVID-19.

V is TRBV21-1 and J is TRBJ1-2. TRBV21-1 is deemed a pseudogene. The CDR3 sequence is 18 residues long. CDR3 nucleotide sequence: TGTGCCAGCAGCAAAGTTCGAAACGGTCGGCGTGGGAACTATGGCTACACCTTC. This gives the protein CASSKVRNGRRGNYGYTF.

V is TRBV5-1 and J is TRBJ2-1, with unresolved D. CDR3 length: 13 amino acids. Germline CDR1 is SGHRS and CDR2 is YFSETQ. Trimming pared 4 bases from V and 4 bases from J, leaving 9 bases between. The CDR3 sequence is CASSTDTYNEQFF. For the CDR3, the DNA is TGCGCCAGCAGCACCGACACGTACAATGAGCAGTTCTTC.

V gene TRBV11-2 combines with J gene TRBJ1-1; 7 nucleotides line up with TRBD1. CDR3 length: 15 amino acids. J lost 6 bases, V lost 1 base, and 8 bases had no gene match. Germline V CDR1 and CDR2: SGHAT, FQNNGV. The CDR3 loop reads CASSLGRTGRSEAFF. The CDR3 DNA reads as TGTGCCAGCAGCTTAGGAAGGACAGGCCGCTCTGAAGCTTTCTTT.

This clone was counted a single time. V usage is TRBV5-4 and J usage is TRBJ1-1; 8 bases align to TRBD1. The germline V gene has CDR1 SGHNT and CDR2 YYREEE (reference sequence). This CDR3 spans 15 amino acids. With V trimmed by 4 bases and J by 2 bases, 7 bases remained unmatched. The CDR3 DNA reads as TGTGCCAGCAGCCGAAGCGCAGGGGGCAACACTGAAGCTTTCTTT. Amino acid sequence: CASSRSAGGNTEAFF.

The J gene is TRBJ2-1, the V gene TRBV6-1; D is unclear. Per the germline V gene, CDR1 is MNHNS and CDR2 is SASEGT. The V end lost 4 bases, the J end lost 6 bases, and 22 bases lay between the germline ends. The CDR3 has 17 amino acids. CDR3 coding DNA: TGTGCCAGCAGTGCCCCCTCTAGGAGCATGGTCTCCAATGAGCAGTTCTTC. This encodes CASSAPSRSMVSNEQFF.

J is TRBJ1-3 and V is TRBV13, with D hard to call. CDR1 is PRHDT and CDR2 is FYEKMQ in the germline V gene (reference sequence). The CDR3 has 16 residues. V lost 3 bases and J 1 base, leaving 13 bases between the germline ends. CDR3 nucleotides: TGTGCCAGCAGCTTTATCCGGGGAGATTCTGGAAACACCATATATTTT. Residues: CASSFIRGDSGNTIYF.

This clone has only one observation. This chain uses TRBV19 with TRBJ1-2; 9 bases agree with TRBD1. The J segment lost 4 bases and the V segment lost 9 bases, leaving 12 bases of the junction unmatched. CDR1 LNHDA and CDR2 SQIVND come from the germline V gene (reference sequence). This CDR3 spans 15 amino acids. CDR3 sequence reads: CASMPGQGRTYGYTF. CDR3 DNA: TGTGCCAGCATGCCGGGACAGGGTAGGACCTATGGCTACACCTTC.

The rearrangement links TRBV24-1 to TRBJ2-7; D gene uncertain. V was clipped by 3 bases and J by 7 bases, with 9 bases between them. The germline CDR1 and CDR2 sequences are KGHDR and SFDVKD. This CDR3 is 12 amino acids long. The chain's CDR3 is CATSDPVGEQYF. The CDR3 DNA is TGTGCCACCAGTGATCCCGTGGGGGAGCAGTACTTC.

The CDR3 loop reads CASSEGFNYGYTF. In DNA, the CDR3 is TGTGCCAGCAGTGAGGGATTCAACTATGGCTACACCTTC. V gene TRBV25-1 combines with J gene TRBJ1-2, with D hard to call. CDR3 size: 13 residues. The V end lost 3 bases, the J end lost 2 bases, and 7 bases lay between the germline ends. CDR1 and CDR2 (germline): MGHDK, SYGVNS.

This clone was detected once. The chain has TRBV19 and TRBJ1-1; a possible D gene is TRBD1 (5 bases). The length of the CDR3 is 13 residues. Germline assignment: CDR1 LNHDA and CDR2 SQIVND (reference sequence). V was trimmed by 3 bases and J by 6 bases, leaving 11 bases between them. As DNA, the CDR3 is TGTGCCAGTAGTATGGGCGGGGACGCTGAAGCTTTCTTT. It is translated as CASSMGGDAEAFF.

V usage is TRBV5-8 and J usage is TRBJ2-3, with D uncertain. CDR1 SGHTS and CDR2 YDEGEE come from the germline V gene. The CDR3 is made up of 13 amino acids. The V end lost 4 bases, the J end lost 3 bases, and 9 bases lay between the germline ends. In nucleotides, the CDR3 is TGTGCCAGCAGCACTTTTAGAACAGATACGCAGTATTTT. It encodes CASSTFRTDTQYF.

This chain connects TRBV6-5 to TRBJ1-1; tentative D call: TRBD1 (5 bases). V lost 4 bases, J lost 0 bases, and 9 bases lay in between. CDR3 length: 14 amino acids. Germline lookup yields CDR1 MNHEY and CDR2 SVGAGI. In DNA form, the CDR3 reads TGTGCCAGCAGTTTTGACAGCCTGAACACTGAAGCTTTCTTT. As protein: CASSFDSLNTEAFF.

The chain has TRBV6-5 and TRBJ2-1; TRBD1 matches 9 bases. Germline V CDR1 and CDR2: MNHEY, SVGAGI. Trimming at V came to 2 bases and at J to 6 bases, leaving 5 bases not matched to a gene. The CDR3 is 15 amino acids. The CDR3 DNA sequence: TGTGCCAGCAGTTACCCTTCGACAGGGGGCAATGAGCAGTTCTTC. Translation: CASSYPSTGGNEQFF.

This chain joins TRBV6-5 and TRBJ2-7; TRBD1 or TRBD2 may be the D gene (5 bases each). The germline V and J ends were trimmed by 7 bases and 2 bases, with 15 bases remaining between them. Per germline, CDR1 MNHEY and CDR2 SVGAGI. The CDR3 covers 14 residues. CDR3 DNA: TGTGCCAGCACCGCAGGGACGTATACCTACGAGCAGTACGTC. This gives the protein CASTAGTYTYEQYV.

CDR3 in DNA: TGTGCCATCAGCCGGACAGGGGAATTTGAAAAACTGTTTTTT. It is translated as CAISRTGEFEKLFF. V is TRBV10-3 and J is TRBJ1-4; 9 nucleotides align to TRBD1. The CDR3 runs 14 residues. In germline, CDR1 is ENHRY, CDR2 SYGVKD. Trimming at V came to 6 bases and at J to 7 bases, leaving 6 bases not matched to a gene.

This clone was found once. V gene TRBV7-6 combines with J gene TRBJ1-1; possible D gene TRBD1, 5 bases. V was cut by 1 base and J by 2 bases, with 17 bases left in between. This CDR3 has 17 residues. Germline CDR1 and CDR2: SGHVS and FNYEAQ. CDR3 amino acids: CASSLEASGRANTEAFF. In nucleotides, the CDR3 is TGTGCCAGCAGCTTAGAAGCGTCAGGGAGGGCCAACACTGAAGCTTTCTTT. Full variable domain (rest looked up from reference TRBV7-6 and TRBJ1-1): GAGVSQSPRYKVTKRGQDVALRCDPISGHVSLYWYRQALGQGPEFLTYFNYEAQQDKSGLPNDRFSAERPEGSISTLTIQRTEQRDSAMYRCASSLEASGRANTEAFFGQGTRLTVV.

The CDR3 loop is CASSPKFPDQGYGYTF. The CDR3 nucleotides read TGCGCCAGCAGCCCTAAATTCCCGGATCAGGGGTATGGCTACACCTTC. The rearrangement links TRBV4-1 to TRBJ1-2; D is perhaps TRBD1 (6 bases). The CDR3 runs to 16 residues. Per the germline V gene, CDR1 is MGHRA and CDR2 is YSYEKL. V dropped 4 bases and J dropped 5 bases, with 20 bases sitting between them.

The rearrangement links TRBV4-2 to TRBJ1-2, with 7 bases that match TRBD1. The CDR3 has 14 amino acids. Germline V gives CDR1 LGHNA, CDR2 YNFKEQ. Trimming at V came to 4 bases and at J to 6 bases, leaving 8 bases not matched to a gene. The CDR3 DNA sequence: TGTGCCAGCAGCCTTGCGAGGGGGCTGGATGGCTACACCTTC. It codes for CASSLARGLDGYTF.

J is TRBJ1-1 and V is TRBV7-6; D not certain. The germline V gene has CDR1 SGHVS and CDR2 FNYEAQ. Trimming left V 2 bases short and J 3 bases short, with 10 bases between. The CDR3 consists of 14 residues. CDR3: CASSLRQRDTEAFF. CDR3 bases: TGTGCCAGCAGCTTACGGCAGAGGGACACTGAAGCTTTCTTT.

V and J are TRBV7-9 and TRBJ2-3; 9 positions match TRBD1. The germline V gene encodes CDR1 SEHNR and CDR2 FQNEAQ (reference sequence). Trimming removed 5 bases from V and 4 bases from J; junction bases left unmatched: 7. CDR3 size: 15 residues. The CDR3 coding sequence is TGTGCCAGCAGCGCCCGGGACAGGGATGCAGATACGCAGTATTTT. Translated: CASSARDRDADTQYF.

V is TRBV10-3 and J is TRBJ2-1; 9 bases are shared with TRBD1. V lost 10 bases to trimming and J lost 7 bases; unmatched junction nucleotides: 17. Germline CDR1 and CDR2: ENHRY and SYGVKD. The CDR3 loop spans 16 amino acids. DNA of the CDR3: TGTGCCAGCAATCAGCCCGGGACAGGGCGGACGAATGAGCAGTTCTTC. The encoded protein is CASNQPGTGRTNEQFF.

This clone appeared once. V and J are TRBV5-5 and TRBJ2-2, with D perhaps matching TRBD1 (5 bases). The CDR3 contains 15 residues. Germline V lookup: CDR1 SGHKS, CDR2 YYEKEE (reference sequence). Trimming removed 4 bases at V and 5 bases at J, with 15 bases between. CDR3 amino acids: CASSPIVPGTGELFF. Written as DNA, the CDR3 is TGTGCCAGCAGCCCCATCGTCCCAGGGACCGGGGAGCTGTTTTTT. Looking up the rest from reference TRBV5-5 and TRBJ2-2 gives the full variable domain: DAGVTQSPTHLIKTRGQQVTLRCSPISGHKSVSWYQQVLGQGPQFIFQYYEKEERGRGNFPDRFSARQFPNYSSELNVNALLLGDSALYLCASSPIVPGTGELFFGEGSRLTVL.